The 28 T cell receptor beta chains below all came from one sample that was sequenced in a study of identical twins. Each CDR3 protein gets one entry after TCRdb re-called the 5' RACE reads with MiXCR. The sample records 450,000 to 650,000 distinct CDR3 sequences, over 12% being singletons. These same data were also listed under a study on yellow fever vaccine responses in identical twins.

Specimen: CD4+ T cells sorted from blood. These receptor sequences come from a woman between 18 and 29 years old in good health.

This clonotype was counted between two and nine times. CDR3 nucleotide sequence: TGTGCCAGCAGCTTAGAGGCGGGGGCCAATGAGCAGTTCTTC. It translates to CASSLEAGANEQFF. The genes are TRBV11-2 and TRBJ2-1; D is perhaps TRBD2 (7 bases). The V and J ends lost 0 bases and 6 bases respectively, with 9 bases between them. Germline V CDR1 and CDR2: SGHAT, FQNNGV. This CDR3 has 14 amino acids.

CDR3 DNA sequence: TGTGCCAGCAGTTTAGCACGGGGGGACGGTGAAAAACTGTTTTTT. Translation: CASSLARGDGEKLFF. This chain connects TRBV12-3 or TRBV12-4 to TRBJ1-4; D perhaps matches TRBD1 (5 bases). Trimming cost V 0 bases and J 7 bases, with 12 bases left between them. The CDR3 is made up of 15 amino acids.

This clonotype was recorded many times. The rearrangement uses TRBV12-3 or TRBV12-4 and TRBJ2-5; no definite D call. V gave up 3 bases and J gave up 2 bases, with 7 bases separating them. There are 13 residues in the CDR3. CDR3 protein: CASSFSGQETQYF. In nucleotides, the CDR3 is TGTGCCAGCAGTTTTTCCGGTCAAGAGACCCAGTACTTC.

This clonotype showed up many times. This chain joins TRBV11-2 and TRBJ1-1; D is perhaps TRBD1 (6 bases). The length of the CDR3 is 14 residues. V lost 5 bases and J lost 1, with 11 bases in between. Germline V lookup: CDR1 SGHAT, CDR2 FQNNGV. The CDR3 DNA reads as TGTGCCAGCAGCCCTGTGACAGGGAACACTGAAGCTTTCTTT. This sequence encodes CASSPVTGNTEAFF.

This clonotype was found a few times. The chain combines TRBV12-3 or TRBV12-4 with TRBJ2-1; D may be TRBD2 (6 bases). This CDR3 is built from 15 residues. Trimming removed 7 bases from V and 0 bases from J, with 13 bases in between. The CDR3 bases are TGTGCCAGCAAGCAGGAGGGCCACTCCTACAATGAGCAGTTCTTC. It encodes CASKQEGHSYNEQFF.

In its sample, this clonotype was seen a few times. This chain links TRBV29-1 with TRBJ2-1; TRBD1 matches 10 bases. There are 12 residues in the CDR3. Germline CDR1 is SQVTM and CDR2 is ANQGSEA. The V gene end was trimmed by 6 bases and the J gene end by 14 bases; junction bases not matched to a gene: 10. CDR3 DNA: TGCAGCGTGCAGAGTCCCGGGACAGGGGAGTTCTTC. Protein: CSVQSPGTGEFF.

The chain recombines TRBV4-1 with TRBJ2-2; D possibly corresponds to TRBD2 (6 bases). The CDR3 has 14 residues. Trimming removed 4 bases from V and 4 bases from J, with 10 bases in between. The germline gives CDR1 MGHRA, CDR2 YSYEKL. CDR3: CASSPDGGTGELFF. Written as DNA, the CDR3 is TGCGCCAGCAGCCCCGACGGGGGCACCGGGGAGCTGTTTTTT.

This clonotype was seen only a few times. The chain is built from TRBV5-1 and TRBJ2-1; 9 nucleotides align to TRBD1. Trimming cost V 5 bases and J 8 bases; bases outside gene matches: 11. Germline-derived CDR1 and CDR2 are SGHRS and YFSETQ. The CDR3 is 15 residues long. CDR3 sequence reads: CASSRPGQGEYEQFF. The DNA for the CDR3 is TGCGCCAGCAGTCGGCCGGGACAGGGTGAATATGAGCAGTTCTTC.

This clonotype was detected only a few times. V is TRBV7-9 and J is TRBJ1-1; a weak D match, TRBD1 (5 bases). The CDR3 extends over 15 amino acids. Germline CDR1 is SEHNR and CDR2 is FQNEAQ (reference sequence). Between the trimmed V and J ends, which lost 6 bases and 3 bases, there was a span of 17 bases. CDR3 nucleotides: TGTGCCAGCAGAAACCGGGACCGGGATGACACTGAAGCTTTCTTT. This sequence encodes CASRNRDRDDTEAFF. The full variable domain, its missing parts supplied by reference TRBV7-9 and TRBJ1-1, is DTGVSQNPRHKITKRGQNVTFRCDPISEHNRLYWYRQTLGQGPEFLTYFQNEAQLEKSRLLSDRFSAERPKGSFSTLEIQRTEQGDSAMYLCASRNRDRDDTEAFFGQGTRLTVV.

The V call is TRBV27, the J call TRBJ2-3; unclear D gene. Trimming took 3 bases from V and 1 from J, leaving 11 bases between them. The CDR3 has 15 residues. Germline V gene data show CDR1 as MNHEY and CDR2 as SMNVEV (reference sequence). The CDR3 DNA reads TGTGCCAGCAGTTTTCGTCTTCCGCGCACAGATACGCAGTATTTT. Protein product: CASSFRLPRTDTQYF.

The chain joins TRBV5-1 to TRBJ2-5; 9 bases are a match to TRBD1. The CDR3 has 17 amino acids. The V segment lost 0 bases and the J segment 5 bases; nucleotides outside the gene matches: 11. CDR1 is SGHRS, CDR2 YFSETQ, per germline. CDR3 residues: CASSLGMGQGFWETQYF. The DNA for the CDR3 is TGCGCCAGCAGCTTGGGCATGGGACAGGGTTTTTGGGAGACCCAGTACTTC.

The rearrangement uses TRBV27 and TRBJ2-1; 14 bases are a match to TRBD2. There are 20 residues in the CDR3. The germline CDR1 and CDR2 sequences are MNHEY and SMNVEV (reference sequence). V was clipped by 4 bases and J by 3 bases; unmatched bases: 14. The chain's CDR3 is CASSSSSTSGRAKVYNEQFF. The CDR3 DNA follows: TGTGCCAGCAGTTCCTCATCGACTAGCGGGAGGGCCAAAGTCTACAATGAGCAGTTCTTC.

There are many counts of this clonotype. This chain links TRBV12-3 or TRBV12-4 with TRBJ2-2; weak D call: TRBD2 (5 bases). V dropped 9 bases and J dropped 4 bases, with 15 bases sitting between them. There are 14 residues in the CDR3. CDR3 DNA sequence: TGTGCCAGTGGGGAGCAGGCGGTCACCGGGGAGCTGTTTTTT. As protein: CASGEQAVTGELFF.

The rearrangement uses TRBV5-4 and TRBJ2-2; a possible D gene is TRBD1 (5 bases). With 4 bases removed from V and 9 bases from J, the gap between germline ends came to 10 bases. CDR1 is SGHNT and CDR2 is YYREEE in the germline V gene (reference sequence). The CDR3 is 12 amino acids. The CDR3 region has the DNA TGTGCCAGCAGCCAGGGAACCCGGGAGCTGTTTTTT. This translates into CASSQGTRELFF.

The rearrangement links TRBV12-3 or TRBV12-4 to TRBJ2-2; weak D call: TRBD1 (6 bases). There are 14 residues in the CDR3. V lost 6 bases, J lost 5 bases, and 13 bases lay in between. The CDR3 is CASSLGQWTGELFF. For the CDR3, the DNA is TGTGCCAGCAGCCTCGGACAGTGGACCGGGGAGCTGTTTTTT.

V is TRBV20-1 and J is TRBJ2-1, with 9 bases matching TRBD2. The CDR3 runs 15 residues. J was trimmed by 1 base and V by 6 bases; bases with no gene match: 7. CDR1 and CDR2 from the germline V gene are DFQATT and SNEGSKA (reference sequence). The CDR3 bases are TGCAGTGCCCCGGGACTAGCAGTTTCCTACAATGAGCAGTTCTTC. Translation gives CSAPGLAVSYNEQFF.

The CDR3 region has the DNA TGTGCCATCGGGGCCACCTCTGGGGCCAACGTCCTGACTTTC. This codes for CAIGATSGANVLTF. The chain combines TRBV10-3 with TRBJ2-6; D might be TRBD1 (5 bases). Trimming cost V 8 bases and J 0 bases, with 8 bases left between them. CDR1 ENHRY and CDR2 SYGVKD come from the germline V gene. The CDR3 contains 14 residues.

This chain joins TRBV6-5 and TRBJ1-4; weak D call: TRBD1 (6 bases). The CDR3 loop spans 18 amino acids. Germline V lookup: CDR1 MNHEY, CDR2 SVGAGI. The ends were cut back, 6 bases at V and 1 base at J, with 21 bases in the middle. CDR3 sequence: CASSYDLAGVVTNEKLFF. In DNA form, the CDR3 reads TGTGCCAGCAGCTACGATTTGGCAGGGGTTGTAACTAATGAAAAACTGTTTTTT.

This chain uses TRBV20-1 with TRBJ2-7, with 7 positions matching TRBD1. The length of the CDR3 is 13 residues. Germline loops: CDR1 DFQATT, CDR2 SNEGSKA (reference sequence). With 6 bases clipped from V and 5 bases from J, the junction kept 10 bases outside the gene matches. The CDR3 protein is CSAKDRHRDEQYF. For the CDR3, the DNA is TGCAGTGCAAAGGACAGGCATCGGGACGAGCAGTACTTC.

The rearrangement joins TRBV11-3 to TRBJ2-3; 7 nucleotides line up with TRBD1. CDR1 and CDR2 from the germline V gene are SGHNT and YENEEA. The V and J ends lost 5 bases and 5 bases, in that order; junction bases with no gene match: 4. CDR3 length: 13 amino acids. The CDR3 nucleotides are TGTGCCAGCAGCCCCTCAGGGGGAGATACGCAGTATTTT. It yields the protein CASSPSGGDTQYF.

This clonotype has just a few counts. The rearrangement links TRBV5-1 to TRBJ1-2, with 7 bases aligning to TRBD1. The CDR3 contains 16 residues. V lost 2 bases, J lost 4 bases, and 11 bases stayed unmatched. The germline V gene encodes CDR1 SGHRS and CDR2 YFSETQ. Written as DNA, the CDR3 is TGCGCCAGCAGCTTTGGGACAGCACTCACTTTCTATGGCTACACCTTC. Amino acid sequence: CASSFGTALTFYGYTF.

This chain links TRBV14 with TRBJ1-6, with D hard to call. The V and J ends lost 4 bases and 15 bases respectively, with 13 bases between them. From germline, CDR1 is SGHDN and CDR2 FVKESK. CDR3 length equals 12 residues. The CDR3 spells CASSLYTGHLHF. Here the CDR3 DNA reads TGTGCCAGCAGCCTATACACTGGTCACCTCCACTTT.

This clonotype was found a few times. The chain combines TRBV7-9 with TRBJ2-7; the D is unclear. V was shortened by 1 base and J by 0 bases, with 10 bases between the two germline ends. The CDR3 runs to 15 residues. Looked up from germline, CDR1 is SEHNR and CDR2 is FQNEAQ (reference sequence). This chain's CDR3 is CASSLVDGSSYEQYF. CDR3 sequence (DNA): TGTGCCAGCAGCTTAGTAGACGGAAGCTCCTACGAGCAGTACTTC.

This clonotype was seen only a few times. This chain links TRBV3-1 with TRBJ2-1; 9 bases line up with TRBD2. From germline, CDR1 is LGHDT and CDR2 YNNKEL (reference sequence). The ends lost 1 base at V and 7 bases at J; junction bases unmatched: 8. CDR3 size: 16 residues. CDR3 nucleotides: TGTGCCAGCAGCCAAGGGAGAGCGGGAGGTTTAAATGAGCAGTTCTTC. It specifies CASSQGRAGGLNEQFF.

This clonotype appeared a few times. The CDR3 protein is CASSLYPRGGTGELFF. The CDR3 nucleotides read TGTGCCAGCAGCTTATACCCGCGGGGTGGTACCGGGGAGCTGTTTTTT. The chain employs TRBV11-2 and TRBJ2-2; D may be TRBD2 (6 bases). Looked up from germline, CDR1 is SGHAT and CDR2 is FQNNGV. V lost 2 bases and J 5 bases, leaving 15 bases between the germline ends. The CDR3 covers 16 residues. Variable domain in full (rest from reference TRBV11-2 and TRBJ2-2): EAGVAQSPRYKIIEKRQSVAFWCNPISGHATLYWYQQILGQGPKLLIQFQNNGVVDDSQLPKDRFSAERLKGVDSTLKIQPAKLEDSAVYLCASSLYPRGGTGELFFGEGSRLTVL.

V and J are TRBV11-2 and TRBJ2-3; 7 bases fit TRBD1. CDR1 and CDR2 (germline): SGHAT, FQNNGV. Trimming removed 5 bases from V and 5 bases from J; junction bases left unmatched: 4. The CDR3 extends over 13 amino acids. The DNA for the CDR3 is TGTGCCAGCAGCCTACAGGGGAGAGATACGCAGTATTTT. Its translation: CASSLQGRDTQYF.

The rearrangement uses TRBV6-1 and TRBJ2-7; D is uncertain. Trimming shortened V by 6 bases and J by 9 bases, and 24 bases separated the two germline ends. CDR1 and CDR2 from the germline V gene are MNHNS and SASEGT. The length of the CDR3 is 15 residues. CDR3 nucleotide sequence: TGTGCCAGCAGCCCCGGGTCCCGGCGGCTCGAGGCGCAGTACTTC. It codes for CASSPGSRRLEAQYF.

The J gene is TRBJ2-5, the V gene TRBV3-1; 7 nucleotides align to TRBD2. CDR1 LGHDT and CDR2 YNNKEL come from the germline V gene (reference sequence). V shed 1 base and J 4 bases; nucleotides not matched to a gene: 0. This CDR3 comprises 13 residues. The CDR3 loop reads CASSQVAGETQYF. For the CDR3, the DNA is TGTGCCAGCAGCCAAGTAGCGGGAGAGACCCAGTACTTC.